Described below is a single T cell receptor (beta chain) sequence and its context. The sample belongs to a study of regulatory T cells in long-lasting Graves disease. Stated time point: persistent/refractory GD, antithyroid drugs over 5 years with positive TRAb. Isolated PBMC RNA provided the starting material for the TCR library. The CDR3 loop spans 15 amino acids. The germline V gene has CDR1 SGDLS and CDR2 YYNGEE. The junction had 7 bases not matched to a gene; V was cut back by 3 bases and J by 9 bases. Researchers made TCR beta libraries by using iRepertoire HTBI primers and running Arm-PCR on CDR3 regions. One entry per CDR3 protein results from TCRdb running MiXCR on the multiplex PCR reads. The table shows some 450,000 distinct CDR3 sequences, with 23% occurring only once.

The rearrangement joins TRBV9 to TRBJ1-6; 9 nucleotides align to TRBD1. The receptor was derived from a female donor with Graves disease. Sequencing used peripheral blood mononuclear cells (PBMCs), obtained when the disease was refractory, from a patient treated with antithyroid drugs. This CDR3 is CASSAGDRETSPLHF. The DNA of the CDR3 is TGTGCCAGCAGCGCCGGGGACAGGGAAACTTCACCCCTCCACTTT.